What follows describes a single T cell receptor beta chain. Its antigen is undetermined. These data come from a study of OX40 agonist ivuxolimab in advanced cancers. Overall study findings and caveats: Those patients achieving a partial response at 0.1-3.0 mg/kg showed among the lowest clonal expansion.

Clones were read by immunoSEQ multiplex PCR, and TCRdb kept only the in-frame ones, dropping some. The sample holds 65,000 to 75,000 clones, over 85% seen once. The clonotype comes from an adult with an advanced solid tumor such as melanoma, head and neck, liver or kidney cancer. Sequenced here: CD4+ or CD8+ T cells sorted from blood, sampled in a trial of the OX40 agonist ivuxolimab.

The CDR3 loop is CAISSGTLNTGELFF. The DNA for the CDR3 is TGTGCCATCAGTTCCGGGACCTTGAACACCGGGGAGCTGTTTTTT. The V gene is TRBV10-3, the J gene TRBJ2-2; perhaps D is TRBD1 or TRBD2 (5 bases each). The germline CDR1 and CDR2 sequences are ENHRY and SYGVKD. V shed 5 bases and J shed 1 base, with 11 bases lying between them. CDR3 length equals 15 residues.